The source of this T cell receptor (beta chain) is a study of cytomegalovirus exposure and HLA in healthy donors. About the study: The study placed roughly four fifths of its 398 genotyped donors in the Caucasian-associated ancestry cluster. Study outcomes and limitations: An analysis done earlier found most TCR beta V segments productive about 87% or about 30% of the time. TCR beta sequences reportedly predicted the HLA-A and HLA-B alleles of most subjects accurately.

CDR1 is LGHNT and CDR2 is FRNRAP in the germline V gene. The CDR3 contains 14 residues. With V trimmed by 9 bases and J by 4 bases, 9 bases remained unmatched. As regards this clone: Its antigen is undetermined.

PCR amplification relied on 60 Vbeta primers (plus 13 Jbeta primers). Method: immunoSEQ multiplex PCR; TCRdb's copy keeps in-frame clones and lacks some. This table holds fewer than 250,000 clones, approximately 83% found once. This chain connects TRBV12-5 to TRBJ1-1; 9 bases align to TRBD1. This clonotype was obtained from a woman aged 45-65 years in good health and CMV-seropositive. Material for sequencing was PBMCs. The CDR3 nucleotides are TGTGCTAGCGCTCCCTGGACAGGGGCCACTGAAGCTTTCTTT. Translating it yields CASAPWTGATEAFF.